The clone carrying this TCR beta chain was picked up one time. The antigen is unknown. Here immunoSEQ multiplex PCR was the method, and the copy in TCRdb shows in-frame clones only, minus some. The table lists roughly 700,000 clones, about 90% of them singletons. The sample comes from a study of Ad26.COV2.S vaccination and SARS-CoV-2 variants. General study findings and limits: Overall T cell responses may have been underestimated by the analyses of TCR breadth and depth. Vaccinated and placebo-treated recipients had similar non-spike TCR breadth.

This CDR3 has 15 residues. Deletions cut 3 bases from V and 0 bases from J, with 10 bases between. From germline, CDR1 is MNHEY and CDR2 SMNVEV (reference sequence). Treatment given: around 19 received Ad26.COV2.S at low or high dose, single or two shots; about 5 received placebo; per-sample allocation not given. Day 63 after the first injection of vaccine or placebo was the sampling time. In the vaccine, an Ad26 vector expressed the SARS-CoV-2 spike of the Wuhan strain. The gene calls are TRBV27 and TRBJ2-3, with D perhaps TRBD1 (5 bases). This sequence originates from a person aged 18-60 years who received the Ad26.COV2.S COVID-19 vaccine or a placebo. This specimen consisted of peripheral blood, obtained in a trial of Ad26.COV2.S vaccine versus placebo. The CDR3 DNA is TGTGCCAGCAGTTTGGTAGCAGGGAGCACAGATACGCAGTATTTT. Its protein is CASSLVAGSTDTQYF.